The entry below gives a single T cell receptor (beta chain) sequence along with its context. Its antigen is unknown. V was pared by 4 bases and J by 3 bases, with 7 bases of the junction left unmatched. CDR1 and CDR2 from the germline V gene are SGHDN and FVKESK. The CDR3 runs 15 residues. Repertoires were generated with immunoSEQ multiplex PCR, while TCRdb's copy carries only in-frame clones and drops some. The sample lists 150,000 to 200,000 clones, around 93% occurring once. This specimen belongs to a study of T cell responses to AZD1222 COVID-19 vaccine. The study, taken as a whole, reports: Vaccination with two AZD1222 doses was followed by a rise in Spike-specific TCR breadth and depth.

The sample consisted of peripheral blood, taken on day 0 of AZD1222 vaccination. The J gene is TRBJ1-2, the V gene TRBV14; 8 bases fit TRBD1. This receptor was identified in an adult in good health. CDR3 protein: CASSRTGGSDYGYTF. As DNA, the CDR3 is TGTGCCAGCAGCCGTACAGGGGGAAGTGACTATGGCTACACCTTC.